Following are 15 T cell receptor beta chains from one sample sequenced in a study of blood T cells in healthy people across ages. It was with a sample-barcoded 5' primer and a J-beta primer mix that a second PCR of roughly 6 to 12 cycles was run. TCRdb re-analysed the 5' RACE reads in MiXCR, keeping a single row per CDR3 protein. The table includes about 780,000 distinct CDR3 sequences, about 46% detected once. Sample: blood. Every receptor here comes from an elderly man in good health.

The table lists this clonotype with a few counts. Being one base from a much bigger clone, this may be a read error. The rearrangement links TRBV27 to TRBJ2-3; D gene unclear. The length of the CDR3 is 16 residues. The germline V gene has CDR1 MNHEY and CDR2 SMNVEV (reference sequence). CDR3 sequence: CASSLRWAGSRDTQYF. DNA of the CDR3: TGTGCCAGCAGTTTAAGGTGGGCCGGCAGCAGAGATACGCAGTATTTT.

In its sample, this clonotype was seen a few times. The CDR3 DNA reads TGCAGTGCTAGAGATCAGGCGTCCGAGCAGTACTTC. Translating it yields CSARDQASEQYF. The gene calls are TRBV20-1 and TRBJ2-7, with no clear D. Germline values: CDR1 DFQATT, CDR2 SNEGSKA (reference sequence). The V gene lost 0 bases and the J gene lost 6 bases, with 9 bases spanning the gap. This CDR3 spans 12 amino acids.

The gene calls are TRBV13 and TRBJ2-7; the match to TRBD2 covers 11 bases. V lost 1 base and J lost 2; bases outside the gene matches: 7. The CDR3 is made up of 17 amino acids. Germline V gives CDR1 PRHDT, CDR2 FYEKMQ (reference sequence). The CDR3 here is CASSLVSGTSGTYEQYF. In DNA form, the CDR3 reads TGTGCCAGCAGCTTAGTATCCGGGACTAGCGGTACCTACGAGCAGTACTTC.

There are many counts of this clonotype. The chain recombines TRBV7-2 with TRBJ2-1; 14 bases align to TRBD2. CDR1 is SGHTA, CDR2 FQGNSA, per germline. Trimming removed 5 bases from V and 4 bases from J; junction bases left unmatched: 7. CDR3 length: 17 residues. Here the CDR3 DNA reads TGTGCCAGCAGCAAGGGACTAGCGGGAGCCACTTACAATGAGCAGTTCTTC. Its protein is CASSKGLAGATYNEQFF.

This clonotype showed up just a few times. This chain links TRBV28 with TRBJ2-4; no reliable D call. Germline CDR1 reads MDHEN; CDR2 reads SYDVKM. Deletions cut 3 bases from V and 4 bases from J, with 13 bases between. This CDR3 is built from 15 residues. In DNA form, the CDR3 reads TGTGCCAGCAGTTTCCAGAACCGCGCTAAAAACATTCAGTACTTC. Protein product: CASSFQNRAKNIQYF.

The sample holds a few counts of this clonotype. The rearrangement joins TRBV27 to TRBJ2-7; tentatively, D is TRBD1 (6 bases). The V end lost 4 bases, the J end lost 5 bases, and 12 bases lay between the germline ends. The CDR3 is 13 residues long. Germline loops: CDR1 MNHEY, CDR2 SMNVEV (reference sequence). The CDR3 DNA reads TGTGCCAGCAGTTCGGCAGGGGCCGACGAGCAGTACTTC. This translates into CASSSAGADEQYF.

Comments on this clonotype: A junction end diverges from the germline sequence, so it may reflect a read error. This sequence joins TRBV15 and TRBJ2-7; TRBD1 is a possible D gene (7 bases). Per germline, CDR1 LNHNV and CDR2 YYDKDF (reference sequence). The CDR3 extends over 15 amino acids. The CDR3 bases are TGTGTCACCAGCAGGGGGGCAGGGGCTTCCTACGAGCAGTACTTC. Its protein product is CVTSRGAGASYEQYF.

This clonotype occurred a few times. The chain joins TRBV6-6 to TRBJ2-3; 7 positions agree with TRBD1. V trimming: 7 bases; J trimming: 0 bases; junction bases outside the gene matches: 7. The CDR3 has 15 residues. Germline lookup yields CDR1 MNHNY and CDR2 SVGAGI (reference sequence). CDR3 DNA: TGTGCCAGCATCTATTGGGACAGCAGCACAGATACGCAGTATTTT. Translated, it gives CASIYWDSSTDTQYF.

Concerning this clonotype itself: This may be a read error: a much more frequent sequence differs by one nucleotide. DNA of the CDR3: TGTGCCAGCGGCCTTAGGGGGGGGACCCAGCAGTACTTC. It translates to CASGLRGGTQQYF. This sequence joins TRBV28 and TRBJ2-5; D is possibly TRBD2 (7 bases). V lost 8 bases and J 11 bases, leaving 21 bases between the germline ends. CDR1 and CDR2 (germline): MDHEN, SYDVKM. The CDR3 spans 13 residues.

This clonotype has just a few counts. The chain joins TRBV12-3 or TRBV12-4 to TRBJ2-1, with a possible D match to TRBD2 (6 bases). The CDR3 has 15 residues. Trimming took off 0 bases at V and 8 bases at J, with 14 bases between the two ends. The CDR3 here is CASSLAAGSFDEQFF. The CDR3 DNA follows: TGTGCCAGCAGTTTAGCGGCGGGATCTTTCGATGAGCAGTTCTTC.

This clonotype was detected only a few times. In DNA, the CDR3 is TGTGCCAGCAGCGTTCTAGCGGGAGGGCCAGACGAGCAGTACTTC. Translating it yields CASSVLAGGPDEQYF. The V call is TRBV3-1, the J call TRBJ2-7, with TRBD2 matching over 12 bases. Per the germline V gene, CDR1 is LGHDT and CDR2 is YNNKEL (reference sequence). The CDR3 spans 15 residues. Losses at the gene ends were 5 bases for V and 5 bases for J; bases not matched to a gene: 7.

The J gene is TRBJ2-3, the V gene TRBV11-2; tentative D call: TRBD1 (7 bases). The CDR3 runs 16 residues. The V gene's germline CDR1 is SGHAT and CDR2 FQNNGV. The V end was cut by 5 bases, the J end by 0 bases, with 15 bases between. CDR3 residues: CASSPGGQRSTDTQYF. CDR3 bases: TGTGCCAGCAGCCCCGGGGGACAGCGGAGCACAGATACGCAGTATTTT.

This clonotype has only a few counts. The V and J genes are TRBV9 and TRBJ2-1; 8 bases map to TRBD2. The germline CDR1 and CDR2 sequences are SGDLS and YYNGEE. The V gene end was trimmed by 0 bases and the J gene end by 3 bases; junction bases not matched to a gene: 2. The length of the CDR3 is 15 residues. The CDR3 reads CASSVEGLDYNEQFF. CDR3 nucleotide sequence: TGTGCCAGCAGCGTAGAGGGACTAGACTACAATGAGCAGTTCTTC.

This clonotype was observed a few times. The chain recombines TRBV10-3 with TRBJ2-1; perhaps TRBD2 as D (6 bases). Germline V lookup: CDR1 ENHRY, CDR2 SYGVKD. The CDR3 sequence is 14 residues long. V gave up 2 bases and J gave up 3 bases, with 8 bases separating them. The CDR3 region is CAISEGRNYNEQFF. The CDR3 nucleotides are TGTGCCATCAGTGAGGGGAGGAACTACAATGAGCAGTTCTTC.

This clonotype was counted once. V gene TRBV4-2 combines with J gene TRBJ2-2; 9 bases are shared with TRBD2. Germline-derived CDR1 and CDR2 are LGHNA and YNFKEQ. The V and J ends lost 4 bases and 3 bases, in that order; junction bases with no gene match: 6. There are 16 residues in the CDR3. CDR3 region: CASSRQREAHTGELFF. CDR3 DNA: TGTGCCAGCAGCCGACAGCGGGAGGCCCACACCGGGGAGCTGTTTTTT.